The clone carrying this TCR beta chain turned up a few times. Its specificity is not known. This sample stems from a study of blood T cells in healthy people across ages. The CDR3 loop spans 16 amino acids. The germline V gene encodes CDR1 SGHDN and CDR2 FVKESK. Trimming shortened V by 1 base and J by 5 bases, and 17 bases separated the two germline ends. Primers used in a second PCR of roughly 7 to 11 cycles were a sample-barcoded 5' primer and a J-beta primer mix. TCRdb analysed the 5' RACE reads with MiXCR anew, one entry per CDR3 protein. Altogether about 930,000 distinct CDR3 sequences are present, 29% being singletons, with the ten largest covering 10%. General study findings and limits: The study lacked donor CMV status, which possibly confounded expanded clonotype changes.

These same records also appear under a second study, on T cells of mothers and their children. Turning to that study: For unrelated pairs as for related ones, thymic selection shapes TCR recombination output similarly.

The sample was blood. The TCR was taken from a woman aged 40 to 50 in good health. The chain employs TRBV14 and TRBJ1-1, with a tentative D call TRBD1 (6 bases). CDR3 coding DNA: TGTGCCAGCAGCCAAGGAGGGGGGCGCGAATTAACTGAAGCTTTCTTT. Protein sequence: CASSQGGGRELTEAFF.